Listed below are T cell receptor beta chains from one sample, sequenced in a study of blood T cell repertoires in COVID-19. TCRdb's table, derived via immunoSEQ multiplex PCR, lists solely in-frame clones and lacks some. The profile shows 200,000 to 250,000 clones, 90% of them singletons. Sequencing input: PBMCs or T cells enriched from blood (not recorded which). These TCRs come from a man aged 25 to 40 who had been exposed to COVID-19. CDR3s include the opening cysteine and the closing phenylalanine or tryptophan. The D gene is left open where the match is weak. The size field is filled for only some rows; it gives once, few, many or a size class.

TRBV10-3	.	TRBJ2-1	.	TGTGCCATCAGTGAGTCGTCGAGGGGAGGGGGGTTCTCCTACAATGAGCAGTTCTTC	CAISESSRGGGFSYNEQFF
TRBV7-9	.	TRBJ2-2	.	TGTGCCAGCAGCAGACCTTCAGCCCCAAAACAGCACACCGGGGAGCTGTTTTTT	CASSRPSAPKQHTGELFF
TRBV4-1	TRBD2	TRBJ2-1	.	TGCGCCAGCAGCCCGCTAGCGGGGGCCTTCAATGAGCAGTTCTTC	CASSPLAGAFNEQFF
TRBV7-9	.	TRBJ1-2	.	TGTGCCAGCAGCCCACAGACAGTAAGGGGCTACACCTTC	CASSPQTVRGYTF
TRBV11-3	TRBD2	TRBJ2-1	.	TGTGCCAGCAGCTTAAGTGGGACTAGCGGGGGGGCCTCTGGAAATGAGCAGTTCTTC	CASSLSGTSGGASGNEQFF
TRBV2	TRBD2	TRBJ2-3	.	TGTGCCAGTAAACTAGCGGGGCGCACAGATACGCAGTATTTT	CASKLAGRTDTQYF
TRBV30	TRBD2	TRBJ2-1	.	TGTGCTTCAAGCGGGGGTCTCCTTCGGAATGAGCAGTTCTTC	CASSGGLLRNEQFF
TRBV10-2	.	TRBJ1-2	.	TGCGCCAGCAGTGACCCCGGGACTGCTTGGGGCTACACCTTC	CASSDPGTAWGYTF
TRBV30	TRBD1	TRBJ2-4	.	TGTGCCTGGAGTACCGGGACAGGCGATATTCAGTACTTC	CAWSTGTGDIQYF
TRBV9	TRBD2	TRBJ2-3	few	TGTGCCAGCAGCGTGGGACTAGCGGCCACAGATACGCAGTATTTT	CASSVGLAATDTQYF
TRBV4-3	TRBD2	TRBJ2-2	once	TGCGCCAGCAGCCACGTTACCGGGACTAGCCTCCCCGGGGAGCTGTTTTTT	CASSHVTGTSLPGELFF
TRBV13	.	TRBJ1-4	.	TGTGCCAGCAGCGCCCGAGGAGGCGATGAAAAACTGTTTTTT	CASSARGGDEKLFF
TRBV6-5	.	TRBJ1-1	.	TGTGCCACCAACCTGGGACACTTAAACACTGAAGCTTTCTTT	CATNLGHLNTEAFF
TRBV9	TRBD1	TRBJ1-6	.	TGTGCCAGCAGCCCGGGGACAGGGCACTCCTATAATTCACCCCTCCACTTT	CASSPGTGHSYNSPLHF
TRBV7-2	TRBD2	TRBJ2-2	.	TGTGCCAGCAGGCGAGGACTAGCGGGGGACCGAGGCGGGGAGCTGTTTTTT	CASRRGLAGDRGGELFF
TRBV5-4	TRBD1	TRBJ2-5	.	TGTGCCAGCAGCTTGGCGGACAGGGTTGGGGAGACCCAGTACTTC	CASSLADRVGETQYF
TRBV11-2	TRBD2	TRBJ2-2	.	TGTGCCAGCAGCTTTTCGCGGGGGAGGGCCGGGGAGCTGTTTTTT	CASSFSRGRAGELFF
TRBV10-3	TRBD1	TRBJ2-5	.	TGTGCCACGGAGACCGGGACAGAAGAGACCCAGTACTTC	CATETGTEETQYF
TRBV30	.	TRBJ2-5	.	TGTGCCTGTCCTACAACCGGAGGGAACCCGAACTTC	CACPTTGGNPNF
TRBV7-8	TRBD1	TRBJ1-6	.	TGTGCCAGCAGCTTAGCGGGACAGGGTTTCCCCCTCCACTTT	CASSLAGQGFPLHF
TRBV4-3	TRBD2	TRBJ2-3	.	TGCGCCAGCAGCCTGAGGCTAGCGGGGGATACGCAGTATTTT	CASSLRLAGDTQYF
TRBV7-6	TRBD2	TRBJ2-1	.	TGTGCCAGCAGCTTGGGCGGGGGGGCCGGTAATGAGCAGTTCTTC	CASSLGGGAGNEQFF
TRBV5-6	TRBD1	TRBJ2-2	once	TGTGCCAGCAGCTCCTGGACAGGGGGCGCGAACACCGGGGAGCTGTTTTTT	CASSSWTGGANTGELFF
TRBV3-1/TRBV3-2	.	TRBJ2-2	.	TGTGCCAGCAGAACAGGGAGCGGGGAGCTGTTTTTT	CASRTGSGELFF